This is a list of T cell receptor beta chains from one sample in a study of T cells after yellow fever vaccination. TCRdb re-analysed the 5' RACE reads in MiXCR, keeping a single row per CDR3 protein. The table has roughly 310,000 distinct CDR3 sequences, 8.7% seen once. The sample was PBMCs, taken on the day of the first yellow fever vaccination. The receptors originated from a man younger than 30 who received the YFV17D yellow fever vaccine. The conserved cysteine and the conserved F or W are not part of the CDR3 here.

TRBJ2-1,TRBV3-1,ASSQVLPRRPAGETAYNEQF
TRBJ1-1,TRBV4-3,ASSDQGGTEAF
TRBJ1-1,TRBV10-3,AISDTLEAF
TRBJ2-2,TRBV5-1,ASSLSFLGGTRLNTGELF
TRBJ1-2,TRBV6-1,ASSQGFNYGYT
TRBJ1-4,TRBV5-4,ASSSGQINEKLF
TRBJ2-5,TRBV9,ASSGMWETQY
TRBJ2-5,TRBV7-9,ASSFTSGQETQY
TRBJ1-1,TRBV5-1,ASSGAGQSEAF
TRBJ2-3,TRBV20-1,SANRGASVDTQY
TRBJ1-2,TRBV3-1,ASTLLGTEGYT
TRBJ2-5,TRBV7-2,ASSPGTSGGAGETQY
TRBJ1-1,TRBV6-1,ASSATGGAEAF
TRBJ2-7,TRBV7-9,ASSPRDRVLEQY
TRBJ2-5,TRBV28,ASSLFLAGGTQY
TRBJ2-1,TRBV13,ASSLGRLAKGEQF
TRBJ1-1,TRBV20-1,SARDRMGTEAF
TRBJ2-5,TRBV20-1,SASERSRETQY
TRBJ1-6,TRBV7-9,ASRPGTAISPLH
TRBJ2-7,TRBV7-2,ASVDGVGYEQY
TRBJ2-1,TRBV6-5,ASSYWGVGNEQF
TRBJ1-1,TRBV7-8,ASKGRQSNTEAF
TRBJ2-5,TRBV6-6,ASSYGQTQY
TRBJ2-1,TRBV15,ATSRGDRYNEQF
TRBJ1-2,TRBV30,AWKRGRTGITKNYGYT
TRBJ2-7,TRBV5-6,ASNFIGGHHYEQY
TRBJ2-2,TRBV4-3,ASSPGTFGAGELF
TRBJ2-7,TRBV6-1,ASSPRQANYEQY